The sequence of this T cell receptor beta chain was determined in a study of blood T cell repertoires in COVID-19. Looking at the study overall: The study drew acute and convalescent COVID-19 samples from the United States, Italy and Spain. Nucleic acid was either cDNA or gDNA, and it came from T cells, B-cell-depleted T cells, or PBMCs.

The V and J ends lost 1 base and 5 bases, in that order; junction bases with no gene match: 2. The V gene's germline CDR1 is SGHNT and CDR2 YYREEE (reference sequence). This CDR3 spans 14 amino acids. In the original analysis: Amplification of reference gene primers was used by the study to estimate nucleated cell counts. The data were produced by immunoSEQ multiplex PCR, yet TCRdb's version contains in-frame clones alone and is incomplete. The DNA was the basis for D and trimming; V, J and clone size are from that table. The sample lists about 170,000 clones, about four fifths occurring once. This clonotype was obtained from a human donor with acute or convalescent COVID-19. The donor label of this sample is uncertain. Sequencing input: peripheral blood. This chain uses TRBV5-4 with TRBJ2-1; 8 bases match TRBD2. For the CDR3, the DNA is TGTGCCAGCAGCTTGACTAGCGGAAACAATGAGCAGTTCTTC. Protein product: CASSLTSGNNEQFF.